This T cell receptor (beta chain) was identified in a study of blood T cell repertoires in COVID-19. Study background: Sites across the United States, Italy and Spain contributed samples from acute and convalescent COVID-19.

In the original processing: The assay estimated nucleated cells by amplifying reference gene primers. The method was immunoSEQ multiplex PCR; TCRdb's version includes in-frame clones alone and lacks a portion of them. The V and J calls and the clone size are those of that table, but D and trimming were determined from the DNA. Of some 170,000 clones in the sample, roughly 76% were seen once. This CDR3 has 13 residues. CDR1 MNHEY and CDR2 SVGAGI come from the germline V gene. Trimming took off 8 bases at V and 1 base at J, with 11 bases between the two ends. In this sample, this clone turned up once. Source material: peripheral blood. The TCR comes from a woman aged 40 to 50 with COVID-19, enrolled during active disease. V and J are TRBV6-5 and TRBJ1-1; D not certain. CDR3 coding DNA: TGTGCCAGCGCGGGTAGGAGGAACACTGAAGCTTTCTTT. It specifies CASAGRRNTEAFF.